This T cell receptor beta chain is drawn from a study of CD8 T cells in ankylosing spondylitis. The germline V gene has CDR1 DFQATT and CDR2 SNEGSKA (reference sequence). The germline V and J ends were trimmed by 0 bases and 6 bases, with 9 bases remaining between them. CDR3 length: 13 residues. TCRdb re-called the 5' RACE reads through MiXCR, storing one row per CDR3 protein. The sample holds some 340,000 distinct CDR3 sequences, roughly 14% seen once. This clonotype was sampled from a male donor with ankylosing spondylitis or in good health (not recorded which). The sequencing input was blood, either unsorted or a sorted T cell fraction (not recorded which). This chain connects TRBV20-1 to TRBJ2-4; TRBD2 might be the D (6 bases). The CDR3 DNA sequence: TGCAGTGCTAGAGAGGGGGGAGTAAACATTCAGTACTTC. Its protein is CSAREGGVNIQYF.